Shown below are 29 T cell receptor beta chains from a single sample sequenced in a study of low-dose radiotherapy and immunotherapy resistance in tumors. Time point reported: before trial treatment. Covering alpha and beta chains, TRAV- and TRBV-specific primers were used for the first-strand cDNA. TCR amplification ran approximately 22 PCR cycles using constant-region and V-primer adapter primers. TCRdb re-called the reads with MiXCR, one entry per CDR3 protein. The sample lists tens of thousands of distinct CDR3 sequences; roughly a sixth were seen once. Here the sequenced sample was PBMCs, taken before treatment. All receptors come from a male donor with prostate cancer.

This clonotype has at least ten counts. The chain joins TRBV20-1 to TRBJ2-1; 8 positions match TRBD1. The V and J ends lost 8 bases and 5 bases, in that order; junction bases with no gene match: 8. The CDR3 runs to 13 residues. Germline V lookup: CDR1 DFQATT, CDR2 SNEGSKA (reference sequence). CDR3 coding DNA: TGCAGTACCGGACAGGGTGTGCACAATGAGCAGTTCTTC. Translated, it gives CSTGQGVHNEQFF.

In its sample, this clonotype was seen many times. The chain has TRBV6-5 and TRBJ2-5; D might be TRBD1 or TRBD2, each matching 6 bases. Trimming removed 8 bases from V and 2 bases from J, with 24 bases in between. Germline CDR1 reads MNHEY; CDR2 reads SVGAGI. The CDR3 loop spans 17 amino acids. In DNA, the CDR3 is TGTGCCAGCTCTCTCAGAAGCGTACAGGGAGGACAAGAGACCCAGTACTTC. Protein: CASSLRSVQGGQETQYF.

The V and J genes are TRBV15 and TRBJ1-1; 10 nucleotides agree with TRBD1. This CDR3 has 15 residues. The germline CDR1 and CDR2 sequences are LNHNV and YYDKDF (reference sequence). V trimming: 2 bases; J trimming: 5 bases; junction bases outside the gene matches: 5. The CDR3 is CATSRFGTGDTEAFF. CDR3 bases: TGTGCCACCAGCAGATTCGGGACAGGGGATACTGAAGCTTTCTTT. Full variable domain (rest looked up from reference TRBV15 and TRBJ1-1): DAMVIQNPRYQVTQFGKPVTLSCSQTLNHNVMYWYQQKSSQAPKLLFHYYDKDFNNEADTPDNFQSRRPNTSFCFLDIRSPGLGDTAMYLCATSRFGTGDTEAFFGQGTRLTVV.

This clonotype occurred many times. This chain links TRBV19 with TRBJ1-4; D is ambiguous. From germline, CDR1 is LNHDA and CDR2 SQIVND (reference sequence). The CDR3 sequence is 16 residues long. Trimming stripped 4 bases from V and 0 bases from J, with 12 bases between. The CDR3 region has the DNA TGTGCCAGTAGTACCCGTCACAGAGCAACTAATGAAAAACTGTTTTTT. Encoded protein: CASSTRHRATNEKLFF.

This clonotype showed up many times. The chain links TRBV18 to TRBJ1-4; D might be TRBD1 (5 bases). Germline values: CDR1 KGHSH, CDR2 LQKENI. The CDR3 extends over 17 amino acids. The V end was cut by 2 bases, the J end by 8 bases, with 21 bases between. CDR3 in DNA: TGTGCCAGCTCACCAGCGGGAAACCGGGGCACGGGAGAAAAACTGTTTTTT. It codes for CASSPAGNRGTGEKLFF.

In its sample, this clonotype was seen many times. The chain employs TRBV2 and TRBJ1-2; 7 bases are shared with TRBD1. The CDR3 has 13 amino acids. Germline assignment: CDR1 SNHLY and CDR2 FYNNEI. With V trimmed by 6 bases and J by 4 bases, 5 bases remained unmatched. CDR3 bases: TGTGCCAGCAGCGAGGGACAGCTCTATGGCTACACCTTC. Protein product: CASSEGQLYGYTF. The complete variable domain, with remaining parts taken from reference TRBV2 and TRBJ1-2, reads EPEVTQTPSHQVTQMGQEVILRCVPISNHLYFYWYRQILGQKVEFLVSFYNNEISEKSEIFDDQFSVERPDGSNFTLKIRSTKLEDSAMYFCASSEGQLYGYTFGSGTRLTVV.

This clonotype was detected many times. This sequence joins TRBV3-1 and TRBJ2-6; no reliable D call. Trimming left V 0 bases short and J 4 bases short, with 10 bases between. CDR3 length: 16 residues. The germline V gene encodes CDR1 LGHDT and CDR2 YNNKEL (reference sequence). The CDR3 loop reads CASSQDGLSGANVLTF. In nucleotides, the CDR3 is TGTGCCAGCAGCCAAGATGGGCTCTCGGGGGCCAACGTCCTGACTTTC.

As regards this clonotype: This probably arose from a read error, given a far larger clone one base away. The chain couples TRBV2 to TRBJ2-1; D is unresolved. From germline, CDR1 is SNHLY and CDR2 FYNNEI. The V gene lost 7 bases and the J gene lost 10 bases, with 11 bases spanning the gap. CDR3 length: 11 amino acids. Here the CDR3 reads CASKESYEQFF. In DNA form, the CDR3 reads TGTGCCAGCAAGGAGTCCTACGAGCAGTTCTTC.

The chain carries TRBV7-8 and TRBJ2-2; TRBD1 is a possible D gene (5 bases). V was cut by 2 bases and J by 8 bases, with 15 bases left in between. Germline V lookup: CDR1 SGHVS, CDR2 FQNEAQ. CDR3 length: 15 residues. CDR3 protein: CASSLYRSAAGELFF. In nucleotides, the CDR3 is TGTGCCAGCAGCTTATACAGGTCCGCAGCGGGGGAGCTGTTTTTT.

This clonotype has ten or more counts. This sequence joins TRBV5-1 and TRBJ2-1; 8 nucleotides agree with TRBD2. With V trimmed by 3 bases and J by 9 bases, 8 bases remained unmatched. The germline CDR1 and CDR2 sequences are SGHRS and YFSETQ. The CDR3 sequence is 14 residues long. CDR3 DNA sequence: TGCGCCAGCAGCTACGGGGGGGGGCTTTTTGAGCAGTTCTTC. Translated, it gives CASSYGGGLFEQFF.

This clonotype was seen repeatedly, ten times or more. The chain combines TRBV29-1 with TRBJ1-2, with D maybe TRBD1 (5 bases). V lost 7 bases and J lost 3, with 18 bases in between. This CDR3 contains 14 residues. From germline, CDR1 is SQVTM and CDR2 ANQGSEA. The DNA for the CDR3 is TGCAGCGGCCTGGCCAGGGCCGGTGACTATGGCTACACCTTC. This gives the protein CSGLARAGDYGYTF.

This clonotype was detected many times. This sequence joins TRBV7-9 and TRBJ2-2; D uncertain. Germline CDR1 reads SEHNR; CDR2 reads FQNEAQ (reference sequence). V was pared by 5 bases and J by 8 bases, with 15 bases between. There are 14 residues in the CDR3. Here the CDR3 reads CASSAGLQEGELFF. The DNA of the CDR3 is TGTGCCAGCAGCGCAGGCCTCCAGGAAGGGGAGCTGTTTTTT.

This clonotype showed up many times. At one of its ends the junction is not consistent with the germline gene, which may arise from a read error. This chain links TRBV5-3 with TRBJ2-2; TRBD2 agrees at 7 bases. TRBV5-3 carries the ORF label, with uncertain function. The length of the CDR3 is 17 residues. The CDR3 DNA sequence: TGCGCCAGCTGGGGAGGGGTGACGCCTACGAACACCGGGGAGCTGTTTTTT. Encoded protein: CASWGGVTPTNTGELFF.

This clonotype has a count of ten or more. The chain uses TRBV2 and TRBJ2-5; unclear D gene. Germline V gene lookup returns CDR1 SNHLY and CDR2 FYNNEI. Trimming took off 1 base at V and 4 bases at J, with 4 bases between the two ends. CDR3 length: 12 residues. CDR3 in DNA: TGTGCCAGCAGTGAAGGGAGAGAGACCCAGTACTTC. Protein: CASSEGRETQYF.

This clonotype was counted ten times or more. The genes are TRBV5-1 and TRBJ1-4; TRBD1 aligns across 9 bases. V shed 0 bases and J 13 bases; nucleotides not matched to a gene: 22. Germline V gene lookup returns CDR1 SGHRS and CDR2 YFSETQ. This CDR3 is built from 19 residues. The CDR3 sequence: CASSLAGTGRRQGMKRLFF. The CDR3 DNA reads TGCGCCAGCAGCTTGGCCGGGACAGGGCGTCGGCAAGGAATGAAAAGACTGTTTTTT.

Ten or more counts support this clonotype. The CDR3 region is CASRPPGLAGGPNTGELFF. The CDR3 DNA sequence: TGTGCCAGCAGACCTCCGGGACTAGCGGGGGGCCCGAACACCGGGGAGCTGTTTTTT. V gene TRBV11-2 combines with J gene TRBJ2-2, with 15 positions matching TRBD2. Germline lookup yields CDR1 SGHAT and CDR2 FQNNGV. After removal of 6 bases from V and 0 bases from J, the junction contained 8 bases not matched to a gene. The CDR3 is 19 residues long.

The V call is TRBV5-6, the J call TRBJ2-1; 11 positions match TRBD2. Trimming removed 0 bases from V and 0 bases from J; junction bases left unmatched: 8. CDR3 length: 19 amino acids. Germline loops: CDR1 SGHDT, CDR2 YYEEEE. CDR3 sequence reads: CASSLGPRTSGSSYNEQFF. CDR3 sequence (DNA): TGTGCCAGCAGCTTGGGTCCCCGGACTAGCGGGTCCTCCTACAATGAGCAGTTCTTC. The full variable domain, completed using reference TRBV5-6 and TRBJ2-1, is DAGVTQSPTHLIKTRGQQVTLRCSPKSGHDTVSWYQQALGQGPQFIFQYYEEEERQRGNFPDRFSGHQFPNYSSELNVNALLLGDSALYLCASSLGPRTSGSSYNEQFFGPGTRLTVL.

This clonotype has ten or more counts. The J gene is TRBJ1-3, the V gene TRBV29-1; no clear D gene. Trimming pared 4 bases from V and 0 bases from J, leaving 4 bases between. Germline V gene lookup returns CDR1 SQVTM and CDR2 ANQGSEA. This CDR3 spans 12 amino acids. The CDR3 nucleotides are TGCAGCGTTGGAAGCTCTGGAAACACCATATATTTT. Encoded protein: CSVGSSGNTIYF. The complete variable domain, with remaining parts taken from reference TRBV29-1 and TRBJ1-3, reads SAVISQKPSRDICQRGTSLTIQCQVDSQVTMMFWYRQQPGQSLTLIATANQGSEATYESGFVIDKFPISRPNLTFSTLTVSNMSPEDSSIYLCSVGSSGNTIYFGEGSWLTVV.

This clonotype has a count of ten or more. The chain employs TRBV29-1 and TRBJ2-5; D gene ambiguous. This CDR3 is built from 11 residues. Per germline, CDR1 SQVTM and CDR2 ANQGSEA. V lost 1 base and J 5 bases, leaving 5 bases between the germline ends. In nucleotides, the CDR3 is TGCAGCGTTGAAGTCGGGGAGACCCAGTACTTC. This codes for CSVEVGETQYF.

This clonotype was seen ten or more times. This rearrangement joins TRBV6-6 to TRBJ2-3; the D gene is possibly TRBD2 (5 bases). From germline, CDR1 is MNHNY and CDR2 SVGAGI (reference sequence). CDR3 length: 14 residues. The germline V and J ends were trimmed by 0 bases and 5 bases, with 9 bases remaining between them. CDR3 sequence: CASSYSSGRDTQYF. CDR3 nucleotide sequence: TGTGCCAGCAGTTACTCGTCGGGGAGAGATACGCAGTATTTT.

This clonotype has at least ten counts. The V call is TRBV20-1, the J call TRBJ2-1, with D perhaps TRBD2 (6 bases). The germline V and J ends were trimmed by 5 bases and 6 bases, with 29 bases remaining between them. Per germline, CDR1 DFQATT and CDR2 SNEGSKA (reference sequence). The CDR3 has 18 residues. For the CDR3, the DNA is TGCAGTGCTGAGGATCCTAGGTCGTCCGGGGGAGGTATCAATGAGCAGTTCTTC. It specifies CSAEDPRSSGGGINEQFF.

This clonotype was seen only once. The V call is TRBV14, the J call TRBJ1-4; D gene uncertain. Trimming removed 4 bases at V and 2 bases at J, with 11 bases between. CDR3 length: 15 amino acids. CDR1 and CDR2 from the germline V gene are SGHDN and FVKESK. CDR3: CASSRNGRTNEKLFF. The DNA for the CDR3 is TGTGCCAGCAGCCGCAATGGGAGGACTAATGAAAAACTGTTTTTT.

This clonotype showed up many times. CDR3 amino acids: CSAPGQASSYEQYF. The CDR3 DNA reads TGCAGTGCCCCCGGACAGGCGAGCTCCTACGAGCAGTACTTC. V is TRBV20-1 and J is TRBJ2-7; 7 nucleotides align to TRBD1. Looked up from germline, CDR1 is DFQATT and CDR2 is SNEGSKA (reference sequence). With 6 bases clipped from V and 0 bases from J, the junction kept 8 bases outside the gene matches. CDR3 length: 14 residues.

The gene calls are TRBV5-5 and TRBJ2-1, with 8 bases aligning to TRBD1. Germline V gives CDR1 SGHKS, CDR2 YYEKEE (reference sequence). V trimming: 1 base; J trimming: 6 bases; junction bases outside the gene matches: 3. The CDR3 is 14 amino acids. The CDR3 DNA reads as TGTGCCAGCAGCTTGCATGACAGGGGCAATGAGCAGTTCTTC. Its translation is CASSLHDRGNEQFF.

This clonotype occurred many times. V and J are TRBV4-1 and TRBJ2-2; maybe TRBD1 (6 bases). The CDR3 has 15 residues. CDR1 MGHRA and CDR2 YSYEKL come from the germline V gene. V was shortened by 1 base and J by 1 base, with 7 bases between the two germline ends. As DNA, the CDR3 is TGCGCCAGCAGCCAAGGCAGGGGGAACACCGGGGAGCTGTTTTTT. This encodes CASSQGRGNTGELFF.

This clonotype was recorded a few times. The V call is TRBV11-2, the J call TRBJ2-7; weak D call: TRBD2 (5 bases). From germline, CDR1 is SGHAT and CDR2 FQNNGV. The CDR3 is 15 residues long. Trimming cost V 5 bases and J 4 bases, with 18 bases left between them. As DNA, the CDR3 is TGTGCCAGCAGCCTAGCCGGACTCGTAGGGTACGAGCAGTACTTC. It codes for CASSLAGLVGYEQYF.

The sample holds many counts of this clonotype. The V call is TRBV5-1, the J call TRBJ2-7; no definite D call. Germline CDR1 is SGHRS and CDR2 is YFSETQ. This CDR3 is built from 17 residues. The V and J ends lost 0 bases and 4 bases respectively, with 20 bases between them. This CDR3 reads CASSLDPQSPNGYEQYF. CDR3 DNA sequence: TGCGCCAGCAGCTTGGATCCCCAGAGCCCTAATGGGTACGAGCAGTACTTC.

This clonotype was seen at least ten times. The chain joins TRBV29-1 to TRBJ2-2; D perhaps matches TRBD1 (5 bases). Trimming removed 0 bases at V and 1 base at J, with 12 bases between. Germline V lookup: CDR1 SQVTM, CDR2 ANQGSEA. This CDR3 comprises 16 residues. The CDR3 spells CSVEDWAGQNTGELFF. The CDR3 DNA is TGCAGCGTTGAAGATTGGGCAGGGCAGAACACCGGGGAGCTGTTTTTT.

This clonotype has at least ten counts. The chain links TRBV7-7 to TRBJ2-3; perhaps TRBD2 as D (6 bases). CDR3 length equals 11 residues. Looked up from germline, CDR1 is SSHAT and CDR2 is FNYEAQ (reference sequence). The CDR3: CASGSAGPQYF. The CDR3 coding sequence is TGTGCTAGCGGTAGCGCGGGGCCACAGTATTTT.